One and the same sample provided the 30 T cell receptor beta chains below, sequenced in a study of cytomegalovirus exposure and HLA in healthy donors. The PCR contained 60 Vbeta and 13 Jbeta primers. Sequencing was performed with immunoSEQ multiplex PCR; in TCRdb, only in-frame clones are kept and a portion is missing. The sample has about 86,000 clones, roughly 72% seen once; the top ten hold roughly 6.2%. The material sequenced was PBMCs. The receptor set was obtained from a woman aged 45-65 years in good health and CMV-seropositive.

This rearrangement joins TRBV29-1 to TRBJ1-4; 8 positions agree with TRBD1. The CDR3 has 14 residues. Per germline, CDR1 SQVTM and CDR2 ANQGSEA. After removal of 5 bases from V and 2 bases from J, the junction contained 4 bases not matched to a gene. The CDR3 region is CSVYHRGTNEKLFF. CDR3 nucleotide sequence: TGCAGCGTTTACCACAGGGGGACTAATGAAAAACTGTTTTTT.

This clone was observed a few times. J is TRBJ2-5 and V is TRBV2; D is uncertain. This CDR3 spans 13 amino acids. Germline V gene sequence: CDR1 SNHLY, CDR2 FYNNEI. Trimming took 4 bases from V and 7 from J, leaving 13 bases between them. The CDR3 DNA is TGTGCCAGCAGTGGACTGCCTACTGGGACCCAGTACTTC. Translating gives CASSGLPTGTQYF.

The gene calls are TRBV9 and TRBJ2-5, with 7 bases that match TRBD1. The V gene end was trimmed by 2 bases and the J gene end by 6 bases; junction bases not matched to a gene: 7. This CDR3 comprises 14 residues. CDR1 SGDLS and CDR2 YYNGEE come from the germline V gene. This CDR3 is CASSVSVQGKTQYF. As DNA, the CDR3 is TGTGCCAGCAGCGTTTCCGTACAGGGGAAGACCCAGTACTTC. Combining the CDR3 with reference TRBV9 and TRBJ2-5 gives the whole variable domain DSGVTQTPKHLITATGQRVTLRCSPRSGDLSVYWYQQSLDQGLQFLIQYYNGEERAKGNILERFSAQQFPDLHSELNLSSLELGDSALYFCASSVSVQGKTQYFGPGTRLLVL.

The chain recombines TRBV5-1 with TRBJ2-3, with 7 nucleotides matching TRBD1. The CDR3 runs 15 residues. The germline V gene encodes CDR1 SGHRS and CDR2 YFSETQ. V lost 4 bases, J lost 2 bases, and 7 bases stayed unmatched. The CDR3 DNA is TGCGCCAGCAGCCCGGGACAGCCATCCACAGATACGCAGTATTTT. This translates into CASSPGQPSTDTQYF.

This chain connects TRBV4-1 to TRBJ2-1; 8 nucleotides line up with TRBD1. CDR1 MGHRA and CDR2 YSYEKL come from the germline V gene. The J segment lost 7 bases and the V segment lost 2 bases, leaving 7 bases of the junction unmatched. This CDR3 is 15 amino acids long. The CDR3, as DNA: TGCGCCAGCAGCCAATCTTCAGGGGGCTTGAATGAGCAGTTCTTC. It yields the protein CASSQSSGGLNEQFF.

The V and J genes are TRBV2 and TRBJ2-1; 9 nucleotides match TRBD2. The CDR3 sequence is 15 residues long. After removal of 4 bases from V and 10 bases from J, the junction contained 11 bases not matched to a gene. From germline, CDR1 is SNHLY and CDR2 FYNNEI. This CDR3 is CASSAGGGRAGEQFF. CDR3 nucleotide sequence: TGTGCCAGCAGTGCGGGGGGCGGGAGGGCCGGCGAGCAGTTCTTC.

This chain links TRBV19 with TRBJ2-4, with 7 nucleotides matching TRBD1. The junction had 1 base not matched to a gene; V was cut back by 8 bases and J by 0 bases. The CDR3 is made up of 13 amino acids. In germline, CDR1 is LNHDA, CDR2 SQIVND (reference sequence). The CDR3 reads CASGTAAKNIQYF. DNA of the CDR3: TGTGCCAGTGGGACAGCAGCCAAAAACATTCAGTACTTC. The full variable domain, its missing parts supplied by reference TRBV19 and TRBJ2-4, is DGGITQSPKYLFRKEGQNVTLSCEQNLNHDAMYWYRQDPGQGLRLIYYSQIVNDFQKGDIAEGYSVSREKKESFPLTVTSAQKNPTAFYLCASGTAAKNIQYFGAGTRLSVL.

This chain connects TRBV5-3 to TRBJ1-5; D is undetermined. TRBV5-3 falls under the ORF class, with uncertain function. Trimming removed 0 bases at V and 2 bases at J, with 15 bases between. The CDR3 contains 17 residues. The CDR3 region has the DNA TGTGCCAGAAGCTTGGGCGGGCGGGTTGGCGGCAATCAGCCCCAGCATTTT. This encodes CARSLGGRVGGNQPQHF.

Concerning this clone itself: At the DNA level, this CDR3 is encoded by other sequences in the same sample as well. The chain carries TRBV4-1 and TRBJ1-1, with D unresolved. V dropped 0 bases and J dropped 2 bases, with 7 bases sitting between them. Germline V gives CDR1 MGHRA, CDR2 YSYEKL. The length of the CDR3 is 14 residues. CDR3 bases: TGCGCCAGCAGCCAAGATCCAGGAAACACTGAAGCTTTCTTT. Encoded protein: CASSQDPGNTEAFF.

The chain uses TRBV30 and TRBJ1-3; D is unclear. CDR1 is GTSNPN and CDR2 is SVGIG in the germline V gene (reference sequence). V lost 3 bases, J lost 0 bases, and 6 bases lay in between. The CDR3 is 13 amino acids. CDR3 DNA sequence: TGTGCCTGGAGAACTTCCTCTGGAAACACCATATATTTT. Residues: CAWRTSSGNTIYF.

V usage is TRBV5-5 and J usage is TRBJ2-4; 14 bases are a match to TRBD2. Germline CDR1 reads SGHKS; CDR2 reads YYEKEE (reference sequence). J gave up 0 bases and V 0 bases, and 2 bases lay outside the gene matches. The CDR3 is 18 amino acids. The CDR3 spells CASSLGLAGGLAKNIQYF. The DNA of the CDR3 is TGTGCCAGCAGCTTGGGACTAGCGGGAGGGTTAGCCAAAAACATTCAGTACTTC.

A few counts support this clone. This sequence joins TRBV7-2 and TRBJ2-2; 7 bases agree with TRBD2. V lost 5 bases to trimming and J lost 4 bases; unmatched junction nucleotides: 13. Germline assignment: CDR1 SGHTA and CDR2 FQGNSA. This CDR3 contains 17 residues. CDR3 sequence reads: CASSGVRRELRTGELFF. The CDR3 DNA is TGTGCCAGCAGCGGTGTTCGGCGGGAGTTGCGCACCGGGGAGCTGTTTTTT.

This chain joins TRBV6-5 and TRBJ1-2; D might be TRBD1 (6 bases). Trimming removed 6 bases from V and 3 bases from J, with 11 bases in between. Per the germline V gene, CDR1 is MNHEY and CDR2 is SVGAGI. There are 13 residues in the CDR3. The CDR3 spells CASSPGADYGYTF. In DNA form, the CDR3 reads TGTGCCAGCAGCCCAGGGGCAGACTATGGCTACACCTTC.

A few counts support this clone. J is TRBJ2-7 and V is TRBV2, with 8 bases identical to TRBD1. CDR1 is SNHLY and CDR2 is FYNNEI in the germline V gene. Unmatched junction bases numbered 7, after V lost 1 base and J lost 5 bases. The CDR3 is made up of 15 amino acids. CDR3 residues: CASSEEGQGVNEQYF. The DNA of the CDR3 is TGTGCCAGCAGTGAAGAAGGACAGGGTGTAAACGAGCAGTACTTC.

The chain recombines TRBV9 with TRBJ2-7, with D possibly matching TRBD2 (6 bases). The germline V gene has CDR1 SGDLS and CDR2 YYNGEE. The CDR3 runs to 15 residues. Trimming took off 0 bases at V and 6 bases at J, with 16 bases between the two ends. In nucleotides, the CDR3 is TGTGCCAGCAGCGTAGCGAGCGCGGGACGGGGCGAGCAGTACTTC. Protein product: CASSVASAGRGEQYF.

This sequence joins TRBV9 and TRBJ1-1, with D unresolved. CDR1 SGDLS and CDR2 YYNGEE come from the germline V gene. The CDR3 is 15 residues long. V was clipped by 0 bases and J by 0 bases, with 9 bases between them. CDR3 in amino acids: CASSVGGRLNTEAFF. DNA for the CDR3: TGTGCCAGCAGCGTAGGAGGAAGATTGAACACTGAAGCTTTCTTT.

The CDR3 DNA reads as TGTGCCAGCAGTGATAGTAGGGGGGGGCAGCCCCAGCATTTT. Translation: CASSDSRGGQPQHF. This rearrangement joins TRBV6-1 to TRBJ1-5; a weak D match, TRBD1 (6 bases). Trimming left V 3 bases short and J 7 bases short, with 13 bases between. Germline lookup yields CDR1 MNHNS and CDR2 SASEGT. This CDR3 is 14 amino acids long.

The chain's CDR3 is CASSGGTTHYEQYF. In DNA form, the CDR3 reads TGTGCCAGCAGTGGCGGGACTACCCACTACGAGCAGTACTTC. The chain has TRBV2 and TRBJ2-7; TRBD2 matches at 7 bases. Germline V gives CDR1 SNHLY, CDR2 FYNNEI. The CDR3 is 14 residues long. V dropped 4 bases and J dropped 3; count of bases not matched to a gene: 6.

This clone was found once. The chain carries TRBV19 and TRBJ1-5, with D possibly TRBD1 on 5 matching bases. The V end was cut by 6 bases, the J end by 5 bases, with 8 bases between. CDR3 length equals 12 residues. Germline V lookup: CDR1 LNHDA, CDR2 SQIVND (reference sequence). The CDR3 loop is CASSRQYQPQHF. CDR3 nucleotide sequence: TGTGCCAGTAGCCGACAGTATCAGCCCCAGCATTTT.

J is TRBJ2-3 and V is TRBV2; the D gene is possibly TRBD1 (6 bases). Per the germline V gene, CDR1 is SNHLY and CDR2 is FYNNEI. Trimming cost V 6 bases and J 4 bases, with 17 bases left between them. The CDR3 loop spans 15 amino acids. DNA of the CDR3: TGTGCCAGCAGAGCTAGGACGTCAGGGGCAGATACGCAGTATTTT. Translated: CASRARTSGADTQYF.

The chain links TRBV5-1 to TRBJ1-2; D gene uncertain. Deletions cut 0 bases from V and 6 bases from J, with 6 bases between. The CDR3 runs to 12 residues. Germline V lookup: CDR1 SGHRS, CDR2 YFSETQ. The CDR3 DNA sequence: TGCGCCAGCAGCTTGGACGGTAATGGCTACACCTTC. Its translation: CASSLDGNGYTF.

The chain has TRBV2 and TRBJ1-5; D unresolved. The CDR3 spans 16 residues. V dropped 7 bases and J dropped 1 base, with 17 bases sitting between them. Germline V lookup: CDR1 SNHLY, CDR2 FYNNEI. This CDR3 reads CASTQWGGPSNQPQHF. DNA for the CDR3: TGTGCCAGCACCCAATGGGGAGGGCCCAGCAATCAGCCCCAGCATTTT.

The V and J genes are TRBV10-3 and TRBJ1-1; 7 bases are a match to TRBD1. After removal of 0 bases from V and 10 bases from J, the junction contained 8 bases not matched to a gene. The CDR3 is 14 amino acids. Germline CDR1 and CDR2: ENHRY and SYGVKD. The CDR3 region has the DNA TGTGCCATCAGTGAGTCCGTAGGGGGCCGTGGAGCTTTCTTT. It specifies CAISESVGGRGAFF.

The CDR3 reads CASSIVLPNRDRAYEQYF. In DNA, the CDR3 is TGTGCCAGTAGTATAGTCCTCCCTAACCGGGACAGGGCGTACGAGCAGTACTTC. The chain uses TRBV19 and TRBJ2-7; 9 nucleotides agree with TRBD1. The trim removed 1 base at V and 4 bases at J, leaving 14 bases unmatched. The length of the CDR3 is 18 residues. Germline-derived CDR1 and CDR2 are LNHDA and SQIVND (reference sequence).

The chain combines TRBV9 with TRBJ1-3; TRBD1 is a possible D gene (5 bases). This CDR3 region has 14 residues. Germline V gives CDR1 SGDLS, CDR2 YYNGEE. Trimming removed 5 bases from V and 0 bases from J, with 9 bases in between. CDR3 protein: CASSPQDSGNTIYF. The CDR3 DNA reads TGTGCCAGCAGTCCACAGGACTCTGGAAACACCATATATTTT.

Written as DNA, the CDR3 is TGTGCCAGCAGTGAAGACCCTAGGTACTACGAGCAGTACTTC. Its protein product is CASSEDPRYYEQYF. This chain links TRBV2 with TRBJ2-7; no clear D gene. Per germline, CDR1 SNHLY and CDR2 FYNNEI. This CDR3 has 14 amino acids. V lost 1 base to trimming and J lost 3 bases, with 10 bases between them.

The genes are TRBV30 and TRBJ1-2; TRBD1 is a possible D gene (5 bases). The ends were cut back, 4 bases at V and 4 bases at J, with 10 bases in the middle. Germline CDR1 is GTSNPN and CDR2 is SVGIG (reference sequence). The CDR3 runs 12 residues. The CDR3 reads CAWNGATYGYTF. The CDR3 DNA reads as TGTGCCTGGAATGGGGCCACCTATGGCTACACCTTC.

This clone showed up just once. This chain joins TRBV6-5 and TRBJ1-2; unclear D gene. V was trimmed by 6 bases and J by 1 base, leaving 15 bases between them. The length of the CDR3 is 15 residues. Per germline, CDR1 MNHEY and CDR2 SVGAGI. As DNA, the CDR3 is TGTGCCAGCAGAAGCAGTTGGGCCCTTAACTATGGCTACACCTTC. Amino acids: CASRSSWALNYGYTF.

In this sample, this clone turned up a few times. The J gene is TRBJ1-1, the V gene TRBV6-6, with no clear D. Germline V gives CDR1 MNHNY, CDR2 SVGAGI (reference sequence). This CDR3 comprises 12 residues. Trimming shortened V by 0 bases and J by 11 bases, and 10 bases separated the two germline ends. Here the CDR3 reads CASSYSEPPAFF. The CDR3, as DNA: TGTGCCAGCAGTTACTCCGAGCCCCCGGCTTTCTTT.

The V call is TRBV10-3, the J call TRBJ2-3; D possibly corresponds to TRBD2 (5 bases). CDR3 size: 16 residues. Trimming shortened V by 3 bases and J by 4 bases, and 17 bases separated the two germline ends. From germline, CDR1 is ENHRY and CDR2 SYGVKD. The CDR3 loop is CAISDPRMGSSDTQYF. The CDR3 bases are TGTGCCATCAGTGACCCCAGGATGGGGAGCTCAGATACGCAGTATTTT.